This T cell receptor (beta chain) was recorded in a study of blood T cell repertoires in COVID-19. The overall study: There were acute and convalescent COVID-19 samples, and they came from the United States, Italy and Spain. PBMCs, B-cell-depleted T cells, or T cells provided the cDNA or gDNA that made up the material.

Source study methods: How many nucleated cells were present was estimated from reference gene primer amplification. The repertoire was sequenced with immunoSEQ multiplex PCR; TCRdb's copy has only in-frame clones and lacks some. The DNA gave D and trimming, while V, J and clone size come from that table. The top ten hold 4.9% of the sample, which has under 300,000 clones, 82% seen once. The V end was cut by 7 bases, the J end by 3 bases, with 10 bases between. The CDR3 covers 12 residues. Germline loops: CDR1 SQVTM, CDR2 ANQGSEA. The clonotype was recovered from an elderly woman with active or convalescent COVID-19. The rearrangement joins TRBV29-1 to TRBJ1-3; D may be TRBD1 (5 bases). Sequenced material: peripheral blood. CDR3 loop: CSADQGGNTIYF. The CDR3, as DNA: TGCAGCGCTGACCAGGGTGGAAACACCATATATTTT.